The sequence of this T cell receptor beta chain was determined in a study of cytomegalovirus exposure and HLA in healthy donors (TCRdb year 2017). Concerning the study at large: According to a later analysis, the roughly 130 validation repertoires were produced on the same platform as the roughly 720 repertoires of the first cohort. To predict cytomegalovirus infection status, the study combined high-throughput TCR immunosequencing, statistical association of individual TCRs with disease status, and machine learning. The study aimed to test whether cataloging public T cell receptors could reveal signatures of past pathogen exposure. A separate validation cohort of roughly 130 different subjects was used in addition to the approximately 640-subject first cohort.

The CDR3 starts with the cysteine, ends with the phenylalanine, and has 14 residues. The sequence is cut down to CDR3 DNA, 42 bases in frame from base 1. V lost 5 bases and J lost 4 bases, and the count of bases not matched to a germline gene is 2. The germline V gene (reference sequence) provides CDR1 LNHDA and CDR2 SQIVND. This clone was observed a handful of times. Its cognate antigen has yet to be identified. Nothing much larger sits one base from this clone, and base qualities are not available. The donors were included in the validation cohort of approximately 120 subjects, a group kept apart from the approximately 700-subject first cohort. Overall results and qualifications from the work: It was suggested by the authors that the approach could potentially be generalized to other disease states and immunological phenotypes. A later analysis had no HLA typing for the validation cohort, so co-occurrence there was scored across all 110 or so repertoires. While some public TCRs were present in many individuals, most TCR sequences turned up only very rarely across donors. A total of 150 or so TCR beta chains were listed by the study as associated with cytomegalovirus. In vitro tests confirmed that three of the cytomegalovirus-associated TCR beta chains recognize cytomegalovirus antigens. Subsequent analysis determined that TCRs grouped into clusters in the first cohort also showed a tendency toward co-occurrence across the approximately 120 validation repertoires, and 94% of cluster scores exceeded 0. The classifier was reported to diagnose cytomegalovirus status with high specificity and sensitivity in both the original and validation cohorts.

Library preparation was by the immunoSEQ multiplex PCR assay. The authors' analysis ran thus. A statistical classification framework was developed to diagnose cytomegalovirus status using the catalog of TCR beta chain sequences. In TCRdb, the immuneACCESS table is reduced to in-frame sequences with V and J assigned. These tables do not hold every clone; where another copy was compared, an unresolved V gene accounts for under half, and the others remain unexplained. That table furnishes V, J and clone size, whereas the DNA furnished D and trimming. The sample table holds some 170,000 clones, of which about 82% were seen once. The ten largest clones capture approximately 2.4% of the sample.

The sequence was collected from a man under 40 in good health and CMV-seropositive. Input material: PBMCs. The V gene is TRBV19 and the J gene is TRBJ2-3; TRBD1 agrees with 11 junctional bases. The sequenced DNA: TGTGCCAGTAGTCGGGACAGGGGGGCAGATACGCAGTATTTT. This translates into CASSRDRGADTQYF.